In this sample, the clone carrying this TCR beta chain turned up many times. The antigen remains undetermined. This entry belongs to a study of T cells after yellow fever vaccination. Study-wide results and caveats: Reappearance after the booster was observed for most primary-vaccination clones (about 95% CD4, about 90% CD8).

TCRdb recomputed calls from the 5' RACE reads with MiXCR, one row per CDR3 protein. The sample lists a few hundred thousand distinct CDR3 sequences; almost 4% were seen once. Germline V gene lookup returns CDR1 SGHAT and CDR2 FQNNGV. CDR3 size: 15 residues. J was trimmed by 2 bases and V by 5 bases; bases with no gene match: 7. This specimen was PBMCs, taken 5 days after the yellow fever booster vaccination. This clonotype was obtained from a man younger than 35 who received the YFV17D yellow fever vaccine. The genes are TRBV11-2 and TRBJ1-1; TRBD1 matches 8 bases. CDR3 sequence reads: CASSPRGQVNTEAFF. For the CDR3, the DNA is TGTGCCAGCAGCCCTAGGGGACAGGTAAACACTGAAGCTTTCTTT. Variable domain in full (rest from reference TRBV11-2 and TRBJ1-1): EAGVAQSPRYKIIEKRQSVAFWCNPISGHATLYWYQQILGQGPKLLIQFQNNGVVDDSQLPKDRFSAERLKGVDSTLKIQPAKLEDSAVYLCASSPRGQVNTEAFFGQGTRLTVV.